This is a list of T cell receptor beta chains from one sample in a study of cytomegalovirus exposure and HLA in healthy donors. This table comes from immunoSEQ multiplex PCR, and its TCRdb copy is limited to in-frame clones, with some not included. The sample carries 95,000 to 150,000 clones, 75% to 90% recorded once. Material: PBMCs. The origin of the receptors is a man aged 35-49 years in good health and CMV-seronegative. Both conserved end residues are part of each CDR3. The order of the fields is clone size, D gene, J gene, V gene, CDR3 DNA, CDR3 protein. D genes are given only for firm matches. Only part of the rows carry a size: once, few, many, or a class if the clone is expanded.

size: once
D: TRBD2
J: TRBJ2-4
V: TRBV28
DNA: TGTGCCAGCAGGGTAGCGGGGACAAACAGTCAGTACTTC
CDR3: CASRVAGTNSQYF

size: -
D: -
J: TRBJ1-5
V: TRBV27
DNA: TGTGCCAGCAGTCCCCGCCAAGGGGGGGGCAATCAGCCCCAGCATTTT
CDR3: CASSPRQGGGNQPQHF

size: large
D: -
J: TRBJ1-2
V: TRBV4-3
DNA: TGCGCCAGCAGCCAAGACAGGGGATCAATCTATGGCTACACCTTC
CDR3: CASSQDRGSIYGYTF

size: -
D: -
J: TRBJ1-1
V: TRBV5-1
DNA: TGCGCCAGCAGCTTGCACGGGGAGTTCATGAACACTGAAGCTTTCTTT
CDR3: CASSLHGEFMNTEAFF

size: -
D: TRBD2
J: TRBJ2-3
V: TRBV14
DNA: TGTGCCAGCAGCCAATGGGAGGGAGGCACAGATACGCAGTATTTT
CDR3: CASSQWEGGTDTQYF

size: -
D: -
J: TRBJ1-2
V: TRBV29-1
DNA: TGCAGCGTTTTAATAACCGGAGTTGGCTACACCTTC
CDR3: CSVLITGVGYTF

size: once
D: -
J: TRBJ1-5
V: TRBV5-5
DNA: TGTGCCAGCAGCCAGGAGGCGGTGCGTCAGCCCCAGCATTTT
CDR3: CASSQEAVRQPQHF

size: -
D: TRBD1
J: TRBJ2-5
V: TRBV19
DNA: TGTGCCAGTAGTAGCGGGACAGGCGGAGGGGAGACCCAGTACTTC
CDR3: CASSSGTGGGETQYF

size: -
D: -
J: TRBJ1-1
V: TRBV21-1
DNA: TGTGCCAGAACCGGGACAGCTGGTAACACTGAAGCTTTCTTT
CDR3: CARTGTAGNTEAFF

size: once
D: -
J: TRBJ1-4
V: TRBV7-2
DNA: TGTGCCAGCAGCTTGGCTAGTCCCGCAACTAATGAAAAACTGTTTTTT
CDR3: CASSLASPATNEKLFF

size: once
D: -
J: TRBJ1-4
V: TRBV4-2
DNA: TGTGCCAGCAGCCAAAGGGGGGGGTCTAATGAAAAACTGTTTTTT
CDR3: CASSQRGGSNEKLFF

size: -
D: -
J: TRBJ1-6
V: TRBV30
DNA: TGTGCCTGGAGTCAGGGGAGGGATTCACCCCTCCACTTT
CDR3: CAWSQGRDSPLHF

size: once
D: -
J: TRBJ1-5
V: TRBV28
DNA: TGTGCCAGCAGACCATCCGGGAGCGGATTCAATCAGCCCCAGCATTTT
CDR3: CASRPSGSGFNQPQHF

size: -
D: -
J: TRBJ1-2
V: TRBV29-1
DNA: TGCAGCGTCAGGGGAAACTATGGCTACACCTTC
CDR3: CSVRGNYGYTF

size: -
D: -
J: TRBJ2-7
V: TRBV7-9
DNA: TGTGCCAGCAGCCCAGGAGGCTACGAGCAGTACTTC
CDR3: CASSPGGYEQYF

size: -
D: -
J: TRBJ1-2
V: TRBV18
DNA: TGTGCCAGCTCACCCAATACAGGGTTTATTCGTTATGGCTACACCTTC
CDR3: CASSPNTGFIRYGYTF

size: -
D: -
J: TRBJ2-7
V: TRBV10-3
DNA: TGTGCCATCAGTGGTCCGACTGGAGCCTACGAGCAGTACTTC
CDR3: CAISGPTGAYEQYF

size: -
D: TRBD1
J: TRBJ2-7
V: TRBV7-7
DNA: TGTGCCAGCAGCCTCGGACAGGGTGACGAGCAGTACTTC
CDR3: CASSLGQGDEQYF

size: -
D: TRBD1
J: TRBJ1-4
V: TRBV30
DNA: TGTGCCTGGAGTGCCGGGACAGGGGGTAATGAAAAACTGTTTTTT
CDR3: CAWSAGTGGNEKLFF

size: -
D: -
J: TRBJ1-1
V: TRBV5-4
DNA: TGTGCCAGCAGGGAGGGACCGCCCAATCGGGAGACTGAAGCTTTCTTT
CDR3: CASREGPPNRETEAFF

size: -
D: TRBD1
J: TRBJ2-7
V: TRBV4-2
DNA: TGTGCCAGCAGCCAAAGTACAGGGGCCGGGGCCTACGAGCAGTACTTC
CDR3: CASSQSTGAGAYEQYF

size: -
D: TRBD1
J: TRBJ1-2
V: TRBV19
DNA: TGTGCCAGTAGTACAAGAGACAGGGGGCGTCTTCATGGCTACACCTTC
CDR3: CASSTRDRGRLHGYTF

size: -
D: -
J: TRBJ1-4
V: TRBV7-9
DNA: TGTGCCAGCAGCCTCGGGAGGATGGGGTTAAATGAAAAACTGTTTTTT
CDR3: CASSLGRMGLNEKLFF

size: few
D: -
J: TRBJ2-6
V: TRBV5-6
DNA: TGTGCCAGCACTTGGGGTGCTGGGGCCAACGGCCTGACTTTC
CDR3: CASTWGAGANGLTF

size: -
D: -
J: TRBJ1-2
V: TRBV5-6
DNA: TGTGCCAGCAGCGGGAGGGGTGTACGGGGCTCCGGTAACTATGGCTACACCTTC
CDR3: CASSGRGVRGSGNYGYTF

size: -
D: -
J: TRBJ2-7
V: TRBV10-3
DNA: TGTGCCATCAGTGTTCTCCGGGTAGACGGAACCTACGAGCAGTACTTC
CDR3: CAISVLRVDGTYEQYF

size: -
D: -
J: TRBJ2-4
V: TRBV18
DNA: TGTGCCAGCTCACCACCACTAGAGGTATCTAGACAGGCTCTAGCCAAAAACAGTCAGTACTTC
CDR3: CASSPPLEVSRQALAKNSQYF

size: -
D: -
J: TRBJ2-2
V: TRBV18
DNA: TGTGCCAGCTCACCACCGTCCACAGACACCGGGGAGCTGTTTTTT
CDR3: CASSPPSTDTGELFF

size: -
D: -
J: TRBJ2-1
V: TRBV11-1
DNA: TGTGCCAGCAGCCCGCAGGGGGCGGGAGGGCTTTCTGAGCAGTTCTTC
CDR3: CASSPQGAGGLSEQFF

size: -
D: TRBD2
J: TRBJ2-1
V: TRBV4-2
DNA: TGTGCCAGCAGCACTAGCGGGAGCCATGAGCAGTTCTTC
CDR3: CASSTSGSHEQFF

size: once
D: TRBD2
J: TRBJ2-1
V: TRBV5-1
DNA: TGCGCCAGCAGCCCCTGGACTAGCGGGAACGATGAGCAGTTCTTC
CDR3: CASSPWTSGNDEQFF

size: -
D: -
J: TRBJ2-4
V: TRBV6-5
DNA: TGTGCCAGCCGAATGACAGGAATGCCGGGCAGTCAGTACTTC
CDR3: CASRMTGMPGSQYF

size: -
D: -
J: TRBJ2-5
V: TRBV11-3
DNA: TGTGCCAGCAGCCTCACTTACCAAGAGACCCAGTACTTC
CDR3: CASSLTYQETQYF

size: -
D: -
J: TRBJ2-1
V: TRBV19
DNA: TGTGCCAGTAGTATAGTTGGGGACTCTTACAATGAGCAGTTCTTC
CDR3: CASSIVGDSYNEQFF

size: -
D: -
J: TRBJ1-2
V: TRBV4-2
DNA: TGTGCCAGCAGCCAGGATGAGGGGGTCGGCTATGGCTACACCTTC
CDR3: CASSQDEGVGYGYTF

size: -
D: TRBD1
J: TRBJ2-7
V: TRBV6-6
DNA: TGTGCCAGCAGTAACCCGGGACAGGGGGTTGTCGAGCAGTACTTC
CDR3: CASSNPGQGVVEQYF

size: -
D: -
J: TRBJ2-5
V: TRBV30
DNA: TGTGCCTCCCTTAGAAGGGGGGAGACCCAGTACTTC
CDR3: CASLRRGETQYF

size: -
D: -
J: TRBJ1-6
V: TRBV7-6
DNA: TGTGCCAGCAGCTTACAGCAATGGAGCTCCTATAATTCACCCCTCCACTTT
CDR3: CASSLQQWSSYNSPLHF

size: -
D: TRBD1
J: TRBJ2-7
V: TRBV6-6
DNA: TGTGCCAGCAGTCGGACAGGGACTGATTACGAGCAGTACTTC
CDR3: CASSRTGTDYEQYF

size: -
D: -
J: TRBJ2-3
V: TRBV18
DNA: TGTGCCAGCTCAGCCCCGGGTGGCACAGATACGCAGTATTTT
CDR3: CASSAPGGTDTQYF

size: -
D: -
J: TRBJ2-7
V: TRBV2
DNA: TGTGCCAGCAGATCCTACTACGAGCAGTACTTC
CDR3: CASRSYYEQYF

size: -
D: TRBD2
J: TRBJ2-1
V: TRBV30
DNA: TGTGGGACTAGCGGGAGGGTAGCGAGGAATGAGCAGTTCTTC
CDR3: CGTSGRVARNEQFF

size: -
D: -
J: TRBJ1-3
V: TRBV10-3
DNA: TGTGCCATCAGTACGAGGGTGTCTGGAAACACCATATATTTT
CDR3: CAISTRVSGNTIYF

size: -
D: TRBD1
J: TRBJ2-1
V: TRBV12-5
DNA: TGTGCTAGCGGACAGGGGTATGAGCAGTTCTTC
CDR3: CASGQGYEQFF

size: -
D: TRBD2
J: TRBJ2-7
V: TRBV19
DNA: TGTGCCAGTAACCCGGGTGGCGGGAGGGCCCTCAACGAGCAGTACTTC
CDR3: CASNPGGGRALNEQYF

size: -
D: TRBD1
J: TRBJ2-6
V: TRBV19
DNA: TGTGCCAGTACCGGGACAGGTCTCTCTGGGGCCAACGGCCTGACTTTC
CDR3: CASTGTGLSGANGLTF

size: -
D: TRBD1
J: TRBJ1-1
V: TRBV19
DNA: TGTGCCAGTAGTATACAGGGGGAGTACGCCGCTTTCTTT
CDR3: CASSIQGEYAAFF

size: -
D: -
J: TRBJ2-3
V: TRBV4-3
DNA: TGCGCCAGCAGCCAAGAAGCGCGGCGCACAGATACGCAGTATTTT
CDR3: CASSQEARRTDTQYF

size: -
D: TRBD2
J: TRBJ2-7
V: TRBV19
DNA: TGTGCCAGTAGGAGTAGCGGGAGCTCCTACGAGCAGTACTTC
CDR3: CASRSSGSSYEQYF

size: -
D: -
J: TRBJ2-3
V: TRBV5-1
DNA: TGCGCCAGCAGAGGGGGATGGGCCACAGATACGCAGTATTTT
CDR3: CASRGGWATDTQYF

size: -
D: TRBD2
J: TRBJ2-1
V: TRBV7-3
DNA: TGTGCCAGCAGCTTATTTAGCGGGAGTTTCGCGGGGAATGAGCAGTTCTTC
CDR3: CASSLFSGSFAGNEQFF

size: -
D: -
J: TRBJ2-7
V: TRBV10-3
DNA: TGTGCCATCAGGGGAGGGAGACAAGGGGGGGAAATCTACGAGCAGTACTTC
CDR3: CAIRGGRQGGEIYEQYF

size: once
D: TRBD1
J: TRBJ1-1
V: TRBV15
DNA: TGTGCCACCAGCAGATCAACAGGGGGGTACACTGAAGCTTTCTTT
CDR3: CATSRSTGGYTEAFF

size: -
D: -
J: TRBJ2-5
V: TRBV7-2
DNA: TGTGCCAGCACCAAAAGGGGGAAACAAGAGACCCAGTACTTC
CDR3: CASTKRGKQETQYF

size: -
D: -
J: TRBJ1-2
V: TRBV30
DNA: TGTGCCTGGAGTGTAGGAGGGTTTTACAGAGCTAACTATGGCTACACCTTC
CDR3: CAWSVGGFYRANYGYTF

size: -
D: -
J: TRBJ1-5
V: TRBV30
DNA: TGTGCCTGGAGTCTAACAGGTGGCCAGCCCCAGCATTTT
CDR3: CAWSLTGGQPQHF

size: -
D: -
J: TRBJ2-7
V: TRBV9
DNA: TGTGCCAGCAGCGTTGAAGGGGTAAGCGAGCAGTACTTC
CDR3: CASSVEGVSEQYF

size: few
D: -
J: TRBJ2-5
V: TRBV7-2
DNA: TGTGCCAGCAGCCGAAACAGGGACGAGACCCAGTACTTC
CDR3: CASSRNRDETQYF